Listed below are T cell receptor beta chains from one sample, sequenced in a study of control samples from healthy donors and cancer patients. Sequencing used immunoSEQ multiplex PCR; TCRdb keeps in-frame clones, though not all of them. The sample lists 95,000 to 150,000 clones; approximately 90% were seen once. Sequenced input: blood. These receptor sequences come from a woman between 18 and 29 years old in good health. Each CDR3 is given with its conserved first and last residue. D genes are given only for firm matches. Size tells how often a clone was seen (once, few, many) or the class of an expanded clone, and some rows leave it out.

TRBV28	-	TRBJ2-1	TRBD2	CASSYMLAGGRYEQFF	TGTGCCAGCAGCTATATGCTAGCGGGAGGTCGGTATGAGCAGTTCTTC
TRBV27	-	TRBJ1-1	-	CASQTGENTEAFF	TGTGCCAGCCAGACCGGCGAGAACACTGAAGCTTTCTTT
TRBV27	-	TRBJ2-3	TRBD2	CASSLRRGGSDTQYF	TGTGCCAGCAGTTTACGACGGGGGGGCTCAGATACGCAGTATTTT
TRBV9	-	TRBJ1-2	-	CASSSETGPYGYTF	TGTGCCAGCAGCTCCGAAACAGGGCCCTATGGCTACACCTTC
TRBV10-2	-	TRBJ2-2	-	CASGQVNTGELFF	TGCGCCAGCGGGCAGGTCAACACCGGGGAGCTGTTTTTT
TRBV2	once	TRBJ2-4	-	CASRPRDQAKNIQYF	TGTGCCAGCAGGCCCAGGGATCAAGCCAAAAACATTCAGTACTTC
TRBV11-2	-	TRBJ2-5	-	CASSLIGFQETQYF	TGTGCCAGCAGCTTAATAGGGTTCCAAGAGACCCAGTACTTC
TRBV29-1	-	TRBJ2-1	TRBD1	CSVVGEGQGLNEQFF	TGCAGCGTTGTAGGGGAGGGACAGGGGCTAAATGAGCAGTTCTTC
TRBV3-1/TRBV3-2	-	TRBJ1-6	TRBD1	CASSPQGGNSPLHF	TGTGCCAGCAGCCCACAGGGGGGTAATTCACCCCTCCACTTT
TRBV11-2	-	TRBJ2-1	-	CASSLAPTKPNEQFF	TGTGCCAGCAGCTTAGCCCCTACCAAACCCAATGAGCAGTTCTTC
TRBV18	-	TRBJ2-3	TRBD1	CASSLQQGDADTQYF	TGTGCCAGCTCACTACAACAGGGGGACGCAGATACGCAGTATTTT
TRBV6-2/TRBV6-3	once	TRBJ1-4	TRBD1	CASSRGQGRNEKLFF	TGTGCCAGCAGCCGGGGACAGGGGCGTAATGAAAAACTGTTTTTT
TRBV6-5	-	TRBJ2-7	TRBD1	CASSLRQGIFYEQYF	TGTGCCAGCAGTTTACGACAGGGAATTTTTTACGAGCAGTACTTC
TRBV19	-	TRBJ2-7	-	CASSIGLDYEQYF	TGTGCCAGTAGTATAGGTCTGGACTACGAGCAGTACTTC
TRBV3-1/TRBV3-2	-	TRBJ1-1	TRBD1	CASSQDFSTGARTEAFF	TGTGCCAGCAGCCAAGATTTCTCCACAGGGGCAAGAACTGAAGCTTTCTTT
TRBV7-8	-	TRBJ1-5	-	CASSLYQGRASNQPQHF	TGTGCCAGCAGCTTATATCAGGGGAGGGCTAGCAATCAGCCCCAGCATTTT
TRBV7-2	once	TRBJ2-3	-	CASLRSDTQYF	TGTGCCAGCTTGCGGTCAGATACGCAGTATTTT
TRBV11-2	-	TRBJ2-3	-	CASSFTSGYSTDTQYF	TGTGCCAGCAGCTTTACTTCCGGATATAGCACAGATACGCAGTATTTT
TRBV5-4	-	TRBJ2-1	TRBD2	CASSLAARTSGRNEQFF	TGTGCCAGCAGCTTGGCCGCTCGGACTAGCGGGAGGAATGAGCAGTTCTTC
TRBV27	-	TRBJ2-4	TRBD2	CASSPGTSGRNIQYF	TGTGCCAGCAGTCCGGGGACTAGCGGGAGAAACATTCAGTACTTC
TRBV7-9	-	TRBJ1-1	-	CASSLANAGVGTEAFF	TGTGCCAGCAGCTTAGCGAATGCAGGGGTCGGCACTGAAGCTTTCTTT
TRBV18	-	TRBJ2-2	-	CASSLDSVRTGELFF	TGTGCCAGCTCTCTCGACAGTGTGAGGACCGGGGAGCTGTTTTTT
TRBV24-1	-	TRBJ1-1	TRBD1	CATRQGVGDTEAFF	TGTGCCACCCGACAGGGGGTTGGGGACACTGAAGCTTTCTTT
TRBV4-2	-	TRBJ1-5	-	CASSSGGSVSYSNQPQHF	TGTGCCAGCAGCTCTGGGGGATCAGTTTCTTATAGCAATCAGCCCCAGCATTTT
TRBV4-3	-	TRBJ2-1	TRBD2	CASSQGLAGGNNEQFF	TGCGCCAGCAGCCAAGGTCTAGCGGGGGGGAACAATGAGCAGTTCTTC
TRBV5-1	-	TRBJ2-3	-	CASSFAGARGDTQYF	TGCGCCAGCAGCTTCGCGGGGGCGCGGGGAGATACGCAGTATTTT
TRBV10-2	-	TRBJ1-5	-	CASSGSPVPQHF	TGCGCCAGCAGTGGAAGCCCCGTGCCCCAGCATTTT
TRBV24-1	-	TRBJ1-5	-	CATSATVSNQPQHF	TGTGCCACCAGTGCGACAGTTAGCAATCAGCCCCAGCATTTT